The rows below give T cell receptor beta chains drawn from one sample of a study of T cells in Graves' hyperthyroidism and ophthalmopathy. TCRdb re-called the multiplex PCR reads with MiXCR, one entry per CDR3 protein. The sample carries hundreds of thousands of distinct CDR3 sequences, approximately 21% recorded once. The specimen was blood. These receptors all come from a man under 40 with Graves' ophthalmopathy. CDR3s include the opening cysteine and the closing phenylalanine or tryptophan. The D gene is left open where the match is weak. Part of the rows lack a size; the others show once, few, many or a class for expanded clones.

v_gene	j_gene	d_gene	abundance	CDR3aa	CDR3nt
TRBV6-2/TRBV6-3	TRBJ2-1	NA	NA	CASSPGGGTYNEQFF	TGTGCCAGCAGTCCGGGCGGAGGGACCTACAATGAGCAGTTCTTC
TRBV11-2	TRBJ2-1	NA	many	CASRLAVEQFF	TGTGCCAGCAGGTTAGCGGTTGAGCAGTTCTTC
TRBV12-3/TRBV12-4	TRBJ1-6	NA	NA	CASSREPGRNNSPLHF	TGTGCCAGCAGCCGAGAACCGGGACGGAATAATTCACCCCTCCACTTT
TRBV4-1	TRBJ1-2	NA	once	CASSQAQAPNYGYTF	TGCGCCAGCAGCCAAGCTCAGGCGCCTAACTATGGCTACACCTTC
TRBV30	TRBJ2-5	TRBD1	NA	CAWRVDRGRQKETQYF	TGTGCCTGGAGAGTAGACAGGGGGAGACAAAAGGAGACCCAGTACTTC
TRBV3-1	TRBJ2-6	NA	many	CASSQGTSGANVLTF	TGTGCCAGCAGCCAAGGGACCTCTGGGGCCAACGTCCTGACTTTC
TRBV12-3/TRBV12-4	TRBJ1-1	TRBD1	NA	CASSFDRGLTTEAFF	TGTGCCAGCAGTTTTGACAGGGGTTTGACGACTGAAGCTTTCTTT
TRBV2	TRBJ2-1	TRBD2	NA	CASSQVTSGIDEQFF	TGTGCCAGCAGCCAAGTTACTAGCGGGATAGATGAGCAGTTCTTC
TRBV11-2	TRBJ1-4	NA	NA	CASSLVPAANEKLFF	TGTGCCAGCAGCTTAGTGCCGGCGGCTAATGAAAAACTGTTTTTT
TRBV19	TRBJ2-3	NA	few	CASSIPDRATSTDTQYF	TGTGCCAGTAGTATCCCCGACCGTGCGACTAGCACAGATACGCAGTATTTT
TRBV29-1	TRBJ2-3	NA	NA	CSVEDQTDTQYF	TGCAGCGTTGAAGATCAGACAGATACGCAGTATTTT
TRBV27	TRBJ2-1	NA	few	CASSGGRGGNYNEQFF	TGTGCCAGCAGTGGGGGGCGGGGCGGCAACTACAATGAGCAGTTCTTC
TRBV7-9	TRBJ2-7	NA	few	CASSSRGNSYEQYF	TGTGCCAGCAGCTCACGGGGTAACTCCTACGAGCAGTACTTC
TRBV20-1	TRBJ2-1	TRBD2	NA	CSARDRTSGDEQFF	TGCAGTGCTAGAGATAGGACTAGCGGGGATGAGCAGTTCTTC
TRBV18	TRBJ2-1	TRBD1	many	CASSPTGQRNEQFF	TGTGCCAGCTCACCTACGGGACAGAGGAATGAGCAGTTCTTC
TRBV25-1	TRBJ1-1	TRBD1	few	CASSFNSGTGGTTAFF	TGTGCCAGCAGTTTCAATTCCGGGACAGGGGGAACAACAGCTTTCTTT
TRBV2	TRBJ2-7	NA	NA	CASKLGHREWEQYF	TGTGCCAGCAAATTAGGACACCGGGAGTGGGAGCAGTACTTC
TRBV11-2	TRBJ2-7	TRBD2	many	CASSGRGLADSYEQYF	TGTGCCAGCAGCGGCAGGGGACTAGCGGACTCCTACGAGCAGTACTTC
TRBV7-2	TRBJ1-5	NA	few	CASSSGDSGNQPQHF	TGTGCCAGCAGCTCTGGGGATTCTGGCAATCAGCCCCAGCATTTT
TRBV3-1	TRBJ2-2	TRBD2	NA	CASSQEIASGNTGELFF	TGTGCCAGCAGCCAAGAAATAGCTAGCGGGAACACCGGGGAGCTGTTTTTT
TRBV5-1	TRBJ2-3	TRBD2	many	CASRDGLAGYSTDTQYF	TGCGCCAGCAGGGACGGACTAGCGGGTTATAGCACAGATACGCAGTATTTT
TRBV11-3	TRBJ2-5	TRBD1	few	CASSLEGTAQETQYF	TGTGCCAGCAGCTTAGAGGGGACAGCCCAAGAGACCCAGTACTTC
TRBV7-9	TRBJ2-5	NA	few	CASSLMVTEETQYF	TGTGCCAGCAGCTTAATGGTCACCGAAGAGACCCAGTACTTC
TRBV6-2/TRBV6-3	TRBJ1-1	NA	NA	CASITRSFQGTEAFF	TGTGCCAGCATTACACGGAGTTTTCAAGGCACTGAAGCTTTCTTT
TRBV20-1	TRBJ2-3	TRBD2	NA	CSARSVAGATDTQYF	TGCAGTGCTAGATCTGTCGCGGGAGCCACAGATACGCAGTATTTT
TRBV29-1	TRBJ2-3	NA	NA	CSHESSPTDTQYF	TGCAGCCATGAGAGCTCGCCGACAGATACGCAGTATTTT
TRBV6-1	TRBJ1-6	NA	NA	CASSADGSYNSPLHF	TGTGCCAGCAGTGCCGACGGCTCCTATAATTCACCCCTCCACTTT
TRBV12-3/TRBV12-4	TRBJ1-5	TRBD1	many	CASSFLSRDRGGQPQHF	TGTGCCAGCAGTTTCCTGTCCCGGGACAGGGGGGGACAGCCCCAGCATTTT
TRBV30	TRBJ2-2	NA	few	CAWSNPYTGELFF	TGTGCCTGGAGTAACCCCTACACCGGGGAGCTGTTTTTT
TRBV11-2	TRBJ1-1	NA	many	CASTSGWDTEAFF	TGTGCCAGCACCTCGGGTTGGGACACTGAAGCTTTCTTT
TRBV11-3	TRBJ1-2	TRBD1	NA	CASSYGQGKGYTF	TGTGCCAGCAGCTACGGACAGGGCAAAGGCTACACCTTC
TRBV19	TRBJ1-6	NA	NA	CASSISYSYNSPLHF	TGTGCCAGTAGTATCTCGTACTCCTATAATTCACCCCTCCACTTT
TRBV18	TRBJ2-3	NA	many	CASSPPWPTDTQYF	TGTGCCAGCTCACCACCTTGGCCCACAGATACGCAGTATTTT
TRBV7-9	TRBJ1-5	NA	few	CASSSSEYQPQHF	TGTGCCAGCAGCTCCAGCGAGTATCAGCCCCAGCATTTT
TRBV29-1	TRBJ2-5	NA	many	CSAEWGRETQYF	TGCAGCGCAGAGTGGGGGAGAGAGACCCAGTACTTC
TRBV6-5	TRBJ2-7	NA	NA	CASSYSRPAFSYEQYF	TGTGCCAGCAGTTACTCTAGGCCTGCTTTCTCCTACGAGCAGTACTTC
TRBV5-1	TRBJ2-1	TRBD1	NA	CASSLVVGTGGYNEQFF	TGCGCCAGCAGCTTGGTAGTGGGGACAGGAGGCTACAATGAGCAGTTCTTC
TRBV19	TRBJ2-7	TRBD2	few	CASSISGSRREQYF	TGTGCCAGTAGTATTAGCGGGAGTCGTCGCGAGCAGTACTTC